The rows below give T cell receptor beta chains drawn from one sample of a study of blood T cell repertoires in COVID-19. Sequencing used immunoSEQ multiplex PCR; TCRdb keeps in-frame clones, though not all of them. Seen here are about 210,000 clones, 90% to 95% observed once, and the top ten hold about 1.3%. Material for sequencing was peripheral blood. These receptors were collected from a man aged 30-40 years with acute or convalescent COVID-19. CDR3s include the opening cysteine and the closing phenylalanine or tryptophan. D genes are given only for firm matches. The listing skips clone size in some rows; elsewhere it reads once, few, many or a size class.

TRBJ1-2,TRBV2,-,-,TGTGCCAGCGTTAAGCTTCCGGGGAAGAACTATGGCTACACCTTC,CASVKLPGKNYGYTF
TRBJ1-3,TRBV7-9,once,-,TGTGCCAGCAGCGACCGGCGGGGTCCCTACTCTGGAAACACCATATATTTT,CASSDRRGPYSGNTIYF
TRBJ1-2,TRBV7-2,-,TRBD1,TGTGCCAGCAGCCCAGCGGGACAGGGGGCGCGCGGCTACACCTTC,CASSPAGQGARGYTF
TRBJ1-3,TRBV2,-,TRBD1,TGTGCCAGCAGGGCAGGGGGGTCTAGAAACACCATATATTTT,CASRAGGSRNTIYF
TRBJ2-7,TRBV19,-,-,TGTGCCAGTAGTTTTAACAGCTGGTACTACGAGCAGTACTTC,CASSFNSWYYEQYF
TRBJ2-7,TRBV3-1/TRBV3-2,-,TRBD2,TGTGCCAGCAGTCCTTTGGGCGGGAGCTACTCCTACGAGCAGTACTTC,CASSPLGGSYSYEQYF
TRBJ1-2,TRBV7-3,-,-,TGTGCCAGCAGCCCCGGGGAACCAAACTATGGCTACACCTTC,CASSPGEPNYGYTF
TRBJ1-2,TRBV7-2,-,-,TGTGCCAGCAGCCAACCCCCGTCAGGGGTAAGTGGCTACACCTTC,CASSQPPSGVSGYTF
TRBJ2-1,TRBV5-1,-,TRBD2,TGCGCCAGCCGAGGACTAGCGGGAACACCTGACAATGAGCAGTTCTTC,CASRGLAGTPDNEQFF
TRBJ2-5,TRBV5-1,-,TRBD2,TGCGCCAGCGGGCGAAGCGGGAGTGGAGAGACCCAGTACTTC,CASGRSGSGETQYF
TRBJ1-1,TRBV19,-,TRBD1,TGTGCCAGTAGTAGATACCGGCGGGACAGAGATATAGCAGGGGCCTTCGGCACTGAAGCTTTCTTT,CASSRYRRDRDIAGAFGTEAFF
TRBJ2-1,TRBV4-2,-,-,TGTGCCAGCAGCCAAGACCTCGATGAGCAGTTCTTC,CASSQDLDEQFF
TRBJ2-2,TRBV14,-,TRBD1,TGTGCCAGCAGCCAACAGACAGGGCGCGGGGAGCTGTTTTTT,CASSQQTGRGELFF
TRBJ1-5,TRBV21-1,-,-,TGTGCCAGCAGCAAGGTTGGGGCCTCCTTTAATCAGCCCCAGCATTTT,CASSKVGASFNQPQHF
TRBJ2-7,TRBV10-3,-,-,TGTGCCATCAGTGAGTCGGTGTCTGCAAATCTAGAGCAGTACTTC,CAISESVSANLEQYF
TRBJ2-5,TRBV18,-,-,TGTGCCAGCTCACCACCGGGGGGGGCCGTTCGGCCGGCGACCCAGTACTTC,CASSPPGGAVRPATQYF
TRBJ2-7,TRBV28,-,TRBD2,TGTGCCAGCAGTCGACTAGCGGGATCCTACGAGCAGTACTTC,CASSRLAGSYEQYF
TRBJ1-2,TRBV9,-,TRBD1,TGTGCCAGCAGCGTAGCAGGGGGGCGCTCTGGCTACACCTTC,CASSVAGGRSGYTF
TRBJ2-2,TRBV15,-,-,TGTGCCACCCTTTTTGGCCGCCCGGGAACCGGGGAGCTGTTTTTT,CATLFGRPGTGELFF
TRBJ1-1,TRBV18,-,TRBD1,TGTGCCAGCTCACCAGGAACCGGGACAGATTCTGAAGCTTTCTTT,CASSPGTGTDSEAFF
TRBJ1-2,TRBV30,-,-,TGTGCCTGGATGGGGCAGGGTGATGGCTACACCTTC,CAWMGQGDGYTF
TRBJ2-1,TRBV30,-,-,TGTGCCGTAGTGGTGGGACAATTATTGGGTGATGAGCAGTTCTTC,CAVVVGQLLGDEQFF
TRBJ1-5,TRBV7-3,few,TRBD1,TGTGCCAGCAGCTTCGTCGCGGAGGGGGCAGGTCAGCCCCAGCATTTT,CASSFVAEGAGQPQHF
TRBJ1-1,TRBV28,-,-,TGTGCCAGCATCGTCCAGGGTTCAAGGACTGAAGCTTTCTTT,CASIVQGSRTEAFF
TRBJ2-7,TRBV3-1/TRBV3-2,once,TRBD2,TGTGCCAGCAGCCATAGGACTAGCGGGAGGTCCTACGAGCAGTACTTC,CASSHRTSGRSYEQYF
TRBJ2-3,TRBV10-3,-,-,TGTGCCATCAACCCGGGACACACAGATACGCAGTATTTT,CAINPGHTDTQYF
TRBJ2-7,TRBV11-2,-,TRBD2,TGTGCCAGCAGCTTAATAGCGGGGGACACCTACGAGCAGTACTTC,CASSLIAGDTYEQYF
TRBJ2-7,TRBV28,once,TRBD2,TGTGCCAGCTGGGGGGGAAAAACCTACGAGCAGTACTTC,CASWGGKTYEQYF
TRBJ1-2,TRBV9,-,-,TGTGCCAGCAGCATCGGACCGGGAGGATATGGCTACACCTTC,CASSIGPGGYGYTF
TRBJ2-7,TRBV27,once,-,TGTGCCAGCAGTCCCGCCGCCGGGATCTACGAGCAGTACTTC,CASSPAAGIYEQYF
TRBJ2-6,TRBV7-6,-,TRBD1,TGTGCCATTCGGGACAGGGGAAACTCTGGGGCCAACGTCCTGACTTTC,CAIRDRGNSGANVLTF
TRBJ2-7,TRBV28,-,TRBD1,TGTGCCAGCAGCTCACTAACGGACAGGGGGCGAGAGCAGTACTTC,CASSSLTDRGREQYF
TRBJ1-6,TRBV5-6,-,TRBD1,TGTGCCAGCAGCTTGGGCCCTACCCCGGGACAGTGGGATAATTCACCCCTCCACTTT,CASSLGPTPGQWDNSPLHF